Listed here are 31 T cell receptor beta chains from one sample, sequenced in a study of vaccination and CD4 T cells after COVID-19. Cultured CD4+ T cell DNA was sequenced using the Oncomine TCR Beta short-read assay. TCRdb redid the calling of the PCR reads with MiXCR, one entry per CDR3 protein. Here the sample spans about 15,000 distinct CDR3 sequences, more than 70% being singletons. Treatment in this sample: roughly 10-day PBMC culture with coronavirus spike peptide pools or control peptides (ViraFEST assay). These TCRs are of unknown antigen specificity. Sequencing was carried out using CD4+ T cells from blood, cultured in vitro. The receptors derive from a human donor who had recovered from COVID-19.

The chain has TRBV29-1 and TRBJ1-2; D is uncertain. The CDR3 totals 14 residues. Trimming cost V 7 bases and J 4 bases, with 19 bases left between them. The germline V gene encodes CDR1 SQVTM and CDR2 ANQGSEA. In DNA, the CDR3 is TGCAGCGGTCTGGACGTCCCGGGCCCCTATGGCTACACCTTC. This gives the protein CSGLDVPGPYGYTF.

The gene calls are TRBV24-1 and TRBJ2-2; 7 bases are shared with TRBD1. The V gene end was trimmed by 3 bases and the J gene end by 2 bases; junction bases not matched to a gene: 5. This CDR3 is built from 16 residues. Germline loops: CDR1 KGHDR, CDR2 SFDVKD. In DNA form, the CDR3 reads TGTGCCACCAGTGATCCACGACAGGGAAACACCGGGGAGCTGTTTTTT. Translation gives CATSDPRQGNTGELFF.

This chain uses TRBV7-9 with TRBJ2-2; 10 positions match TRBD2. The CDR3 is 17 residues long. Trimming cost V 2 bases and J 7 bases; bases outside gene matches: 10. CDR1 and CDR2 (germline): SEHNR, FQNEAQ (reference sequence). For the CDR3, the DNA is TGTGCCAGCAGCTTACTCGGCGGACTAGCGGACTTCGGGGAGCTGTTTTTT. This gives the protein CASSLLGGLADFGELFF.

V usage is TRBV20-1 and J usage is TRBJ2-7; TRBD2 matches at 7 bases. Germline CDR1 and CDR2: DFQATT and SNEGSKA (reference sequence). The CDR3 covers 14 residues. With 4 bases clipped from V and 2 bases from J, the junction kept 8 bases outside the gene matches. The CDR3 bases are TGCAGTGCTACCCCTAGCGGATCCGCCTACGAGCAGTACTTC. It yields the protein CSATPSGSAYEQYF.

This clonotype was detected only a few times. The V and J genes are TRBV15 and TRBJ1-1; no firm D call. Per the germline V gene, CDR1 is LNHNV and CDR2 is YYDKDF (reference sequence). The CDR3 extends over 19 amino acids. The V gene lost 2 bases and the J gene lost 0 bases, with 22 bases spanning the gap. CDR3 in amino acids: CATSRPDLRGSQMNTEAFF. For the CDR3, the DNA is TGTGCCACCAGCAGACCCGACCTCCGCGGATCCCAGATGAACACTGAAGCTTTCTTT. The full variable domain, with the rest looked up from reference TRBV15 and TRBJ1-1, is DAMVIQNPRYQVTQFGKPVTLSCSQTLNHNVMYWYQQKSSQAPKLLFHYYDKDFNNEADTPDNFQSRRPNTSFCFLDIRSPGLGDTAMYLCATSRPDLRGSQMNTEAFFGQGTRLTVV.

A single count supports this clonotype. The rearrangement joins TRBV6-2 or TRBV6-3 to TRBJ1-2, with D hard to call. This CDR3 has 13 amino acids. Trimming left V 4 bases short and J 3 bases short, with 9 bases between. Germline CDR1 reads MNHEY; CDR2 reads SVGEGT. Here the CDR3 DNA reads TGTGCCAGCAGTTTAGACACCCACTATGGCTACACCTTC. It yields the protein CASSLDTHYGYTF.

The chain's CDR3 is CASSYGTPHTGELFF. The CDR3 region has the DNA TGTGCCAGCAGCTACGGGACCCCACACACCGGGGAGCTGTTTTTT. This rearrangement joins TRBV7-8 to TRBJ2-2, with D tentatively TRBD1 or TRBD2 (5 bases each). CDR1 and CDR2 (germline): SGHVS, FQNEAQ. V was trimmed by 4 bases and J by 3 bases, leaving 12 bases between them. CDR3 length equals 15 residues. The whole variable domain, remainder taken from reference TRBV7-8 and TRBJ2-2, is GAGVSQSPRYKVAKRGQDVALRCDPISGHVSLFWYQQALGQGPEFLTYFQNEAQLDKSGLPSDRFFAERPEGSVSTLKIQRTQQEDSAVYLCASSYGTPHTGELFFGEGSRLTVL.

This clonotype is categorized as medium-sized. This chain uses TRBV7-9 with TRBJ1-2; D is unresolved. CDR1 and CDR2 from the germline V gene are SEHNR and FQNEAQ (reference sequence). Trimming took off 5 bases at V and 3 bases at J, with 10 bases between the two ends. The CDR3 is made up of 13 amino acids. CDR3 DNA: TGTGCCAGCAGCGTCCAGACCGACTATGGCTACACCTTC. Translating it yields CASSVQTDYGYTF. The complete variable domain, with remaining parts taken from reference TRBV7-9 and TRBJ1-2, reads DTGVSQNPRHKITKRGQNVTFRCDPISEHNRLYWYRQTLGQGPEFLTYFQNEAQLEKSRLLSDRFSAERPKGSFSTLEIQRTEQGDSAMYLCASSVQTDYGYTFGSGTRLTVV.

The count of this clonotype is one. This sequence joins TRBV20-1 and TRBJ2-3; 8 bases are shared with TRBD2. The germline gives CDR1 DFQATT, CDR2 SNEGSKA (reference sequence). The ends lost 0 bases at V and 2 bases at J; junction bases unmatched: 7. The length of the CDR3 is 16 residues. For the CDR3, the DNA is TGCAGTGCTAGAGATCTGGCGGGAGGTTCCACAGATACGCAGTATTTT. Translating it yields CSARDLAGGSTDTQYF.

J is TRBJ2-5 and V is TRBV27, with D possibly matching TRBD1 (5 bases). There are 16 residues in the CDR3. Germline CDR1 and CDR2: MNHEY and SMNVEV (reference sequence). V lost 6 bases, J lost 5 bases, and 22 bases lay in between. CDR3 coding DNA: TGTGCCAGCAGCCTATACCCCAGGGCACCACGGGAGACCCAGTACTTC. Amino acid sequence: CASSLYPRAPRETQYF.

The genes are TRBV6-2 or TRBV6-3 and TRBJ1-5; perhaps TRBD1 as D (5 bases). There are 13 residues in the CDR3. Germline V gene sequence: CDR1 MNHEY, CDR2 SVGEGT. Between the trimmed V and J ends, which lost 0 bases and 6 bases, there was a span of 6 bases. In nucleotides, the CDR3 is TGTGCCAGCAGTTACTCGGGGGTTCAGCCCCAGCATTTT. This codes for CASSYSGVQPQHF.

The chain recombines TRBV11-2 with TRBJ1-6, with D perhaps TRBD1 (5 bases). The V gene's germline CDR1 is SGHAT and CDR2 FQNNGV. With 5 bases removed from V and 7 bases from J, the gap between germline ends came to 12 bases. The CDR3 has 14 amino acids. CDR3: CASSRPDSNSPLHF. DNA of the CDR3: TGTGCCAGCAGCCGACCAGACAGCAATTCACCCCTCCACTTT.

V is TRBV7-2 and J is TRBJ1-2; D is undetermined. V was cut by 5 bases and J by 2 bases, with 15 bases left in between. CDR3 length: 15 amino acids. Germline CDR1 reads SGHTA; CDR2 reads FQGNSA. CDR3 loop: CASSLREGSNYGYTF. The CDR3 nucleotides read TGTGCCAGCAGCCTCCGAGAGGGCTCAAACTATGGCTACACCTTC.

The chain combines TRBV20-1 with TRBJ2-5; perhaps TRBD1 as D (8 bases). Looked up from germline, CDR1 is DFQATT and CDR2 is SNEGSKA (reference sequence). CDR3 length equals 13 residues. Trimming shortened V by 6 bases and J by 5 bases, and 16 bases separated the two germline ends. CDR3 in DNA: TGCAGTGCCACCCTACAGGGGGGGGAGACCCAGTACTTC. Its protein product is CSATLQGGETQYF.

This clonotype was seen once. The gene calls are TRBV30 and TRBJ2-7; 9 bases are shared with TRBD1. V trimming: 4 bases; J trimming: 1 base; junction bases outside the gene matches: 5. The CDR3 sequence is 14 residues long. From germline, CDR1 is GTSNPN and CDR2 SVGIG (reference sequence). The CDR3 DNA follows: TGTGCCTGGAAGATGACAGGGGGGTCCTACGAGCAGTACTTC. It translates to CAWKMTGGSYEQYF.

This chain links TRBV20-1 with TRBJ2-7; tentatively, D is TRBD1 (5 bases). CDR3 length equals 14 residues. Per the germline V gene, CDR1 is DFQATT and CDR2 is SNEGSKA (reference sequence). V was cut by 2 bases and J by 0 bases, with 11 bases left in between. As DNA, the CDR3 is TGCAGTGCTAGAAGGACAACAGGCTCCTACGAGCAGTACTTC. Amino acid sequence: CSARRTTGSYEQYF.

V is TRBV15 and J is TRBJ1-3; 9 bases agree with TRBD1. The CDR3 is 18 residues long. The V gene end was trimmed by 1 base and the J gene end by 2 bases; junction bases not matched to a gene: 9. CDR1 is LNHNV, CDR2 YYDKDF, per germline (reference sequence). CDR3 DNA: TGTGCCACCAGCAGAGGCCACGGGACAGGGTCCACTGGAAACACCATATATTTT. It specifies CATSRGHGTGSTGNTIYF.

The V gene is TRBV7-8, the J gene TRBJ1-5, with TRBD1 identical over 7 bases. The CDR3 is made up of 15 amino acids. The V segment lost 5 bases and the J segment 0 bases; nucleotides outside the gene matches: 4. Looked up from germline, CDR1 is SGHVS and CDR2 is FQNEAQ. CDR3 amino acids: CASSLGQSSNQPQHF. CDR3 sequence (DNA): TGTGCCAGCAGCCTGGGACAGAGTAGCAATCAGCCCCAGCATTTT.

The rearrangement uses TRBV2 and TRBJ1-5; 7 nucleotides agree with TRBD1. Germline lookup yields CDR1 SNHLY and CDR2 FYNNEI. The CDR3 has 15 amino acids. With 5 bases clipped from V and 2 bases from J, the junction kept 6 bases outside the gene matches. The CDR3 nucleotides are TGTGCCAGCAGTTCAAACAGGGGCGGCAATCAGCCCCAGCATTTT. This sequence encodes CASSSNRGGNQPQHF.

The genes are TRBV24-1 and TRBJ1-2; D is perhaps TRBD1 (5 bases). V was clipped by 3 bases and J by 8 bases, with 12 bases between them. The CDR3 contains 13 residues. Germline V gene data show CDR1 as KGHDR and CDR2 as SFDVKD. In DNA form, the CDR3 reads TGTGCCACCAGTGATCGTATCAGGGACGGCTACACCTTC. This codes for CATSDRIRDGYTF.

This clonotype was seen only once. The chain joins TRBV20-1 to TRBJ1-1; D is perhaps TRBD1 (6 bases). V lost 0 bases and J lost 6, with 11 bases in between. Germline assignment: CDR1 DFQATT and CDR2 SNEGSKA (reference sequence). The CDR3 length is 13 residues. In DNA form, the CDR3 reads TGCAGTGCTAGAGACAAGACAGGAGCTGAAGCTTTCTTT. It yields the protein CSARDKTGAEAFF.

The chain employs TRBV6-2 or TRBV6-3 and TRBJ2-5; 13 bases line up with TRBD2. Per the germline V gene, CDR1 is MNHEY and CDR2 is SVGEGT. The trim removed 2 bases at V and 1 base at J, leaving 4 bases unmatched. This CDR3 contains 17 residues. CDR3 in amino acids: CASSYAGLAGAQETQYF. In DNA, the CDR3 is TGTGCCAGCAGTTACGCTGGACTAGCGGGAGCCCAAGAGACCCAGTACTTC.

In its sample, this clonotype was seen once. The V and J genes are TRBV11-2 and TRBJ1-1; D is possibly TRBD1 (5 bases). CDR3 size: 14 residues. V lost 5 bases and J 8 bases, leaving 18 bases between the germline ends. The germline CDR1 and CDR2 sequences are SGHAT and FQNNGV. The DNA of the CDR3 is TGTGCCAGCAGCCTCTTGTGGGGGGTAACAGAAGCTTTCTTT. It is translated as CASSLLWGVTEAFF.

The chain couples TRBV27 to TRBJ1-1; tentative D call: TRBD1 (6 bases). This CDR3 region has 15 residues. Trimming took 3 bases from V and 6 from J, leaving 17 bases between them. Germline V gene data show CDR1 as MNHEY and CDR2 as SMNVEV (reference sequence). CDR3 loop: CASSLMGARVAEAFF. Written as DNA, the CDR3 is TGTGCCAGCAGTTTGATGGGGGCGCGGGTCGCTGAAGCTTTCTTT.

The V gene is TRBV2, the J gene TRBJ1-3; maybe TRBD1 (5 bases). CDR3 length: 16 amino acids. V was shortened by 5 bases and J by 0 bases, with 14 bases between the two germline ends. Per germline, CDR1 SNHLY and CDR2 FYNNEI. CDR3 DNA sequence: TGTGCCAGCAGTACTGACAGACTACTCTCTGGAAACACCATATATTTT. Translation gives CASSTDRLLSGNTIYF.

This chain uses TRBV15 with TRBJ2-5, with 7 bases that match TRBD1. The CDR3 sequence is 15 residues long. The junction had 6 bases not matched to a gene; V was cut back by 0 bases and J by 5 bases. Germline CDR1 LNHNV, CDR2 YYDKDF (reference sequence). CDR3 sequence (DNA): TGTGCCACCAGCAGAGAGGGGCAGGACAGGGAGACCCAGTACTTC. This translates into CATSREGQDRETQYF.

The chain carries TRBV11-2 and TRBJ2-7, with 10 bases fitting TRBD2. V was clipped by 4 bases and J by 3 bases; unmatched bases: 15. The CDR3 totals 18 residues. CDR1 is SGHAT and CDR2 is FQNNGV in the germline V gene. For the CDR3, the DNA is TGTGCCAGCAGCTCCCTTGAGGGTGGACTAGCGGAACTCTACGAGCAGTACTTC. Translating it yields CASSSLEGGLAELYEQYF. The full variable domain, with the rest looked up from reference TRBV11-2 and TRBJ2-7, is EAGVAQSPRYKIIEKRQSVAFWCNPISGHATLYWYQQILGQGPKLLIQFQNNGVVDDSQLPKDRFSAERLKGVDSTLKIQPAKLEDSAVYLCASSSLEGGLAELYEQYFGPGTRLTVT.

This clonotype was observed a few times. CDR3 amino acids: CASRGGAGGTEAFF. The DNA of the CDR3 is TGTGCCAGCAGGGGAGGCGCGGGAGGCACTGAAGCTTTCTTT. This chain uses TRBV6-1 with TRBJ1-1; the D is unclear. Looked up from germline, CDR1 is MNHNS and CDR2 is SASEGT. The CDR3 covers 14 residues. V was pared by 6 bases and J by 4 bases, with 15 bases between.

This clonotype was counted only a few times. The gene calls are TRBV27 and TRBJ1-5; TRBD1 aligns across 8 bases. V dropped 0 bases and J dropped 2; count of bases not matched to a gene: 3. Germline assignment: CDR1 MNHEY and CDR2 SMNVEV (reference sequence). The CDR3 runs to 16 residues. The CDR3, as DNA: TGTGCCAGCAGTTTATCGACAGGGGCTGGCAATCAGCCCCAGCATTTT. Translated, it gives CASSLSTGAGNQPQHF.

This clonotype was seen a few times. This chain links TRBV20-1 with TRBJ1-6, with D maybe TRBD1 (5 bases). V was shortened by 6 bases and J by 7 bases, with 13 bases between the two germline ends. Germline values: CDR1 DFQATT, CDR2 SNEGSKA (reference sequence). This CDR3 is 13 amino acids long. Written as DNA, the CDR3 is TGCAGTGCCCGGGTCTCAGGGAATTCACCCCTCCACTTT. Translating it yields CSARVSGNSPLHF.

The chain employs TRBV6-5 and TRBJ2-7; D is ambiguous. Germline CDR1 reads MNHEY; CDR2 reads SVGAGI. V lost 2 bases and J lost 4, with 18 bases in between. The CDR3 length is 16 residues. The CDR3 is CASSYPDGGYHYEQYF. For the CDR3, the DNA is TGTGCCAGCAGTTACCCGGACGGCGGTTATCATTACGAGCAGTACTTC.